This T cell receptor beta chain emerged from a study of T cell responses to AZD1222 COVID-19 vaccine. This clone was seen once. The antigen remains unidentified. Losses at the gene ends were 4 bases for V and 2 bases for J; bases not matched to a gene: 13. CDR1 and CDR2 (germline): SGDLS, YYNGEE. The CDR3 has 17 residues. Findings and limits, study-wide: The peak T cell response came first, and repertoires were sampled only after it. White British ancestry dominated among donors, who included more females, and clonal diversity was possibly underestimated.

Sequencing was performed with immunoSEQ multiplex PCR; in TCRdb, only in-frame clones are kept and a portion is missing. This table holds about 140,000 clones, about 87% found once. The sequence was obtained from an adult in good health. This specimen consisted of peripheral blood, obtained on day 0 of AZD1222 vaccination. The genes are TRBV9 and TRBJ1-2; 8 nucleotides line up with TRBD1. The CDR3 bases are TGTGCCAGCAGCACTAGGCTTTCCCGGACAGGGAACTATGGCTACACCTTC. The encoded protein is CASSTRLSRTGNYGYTF.